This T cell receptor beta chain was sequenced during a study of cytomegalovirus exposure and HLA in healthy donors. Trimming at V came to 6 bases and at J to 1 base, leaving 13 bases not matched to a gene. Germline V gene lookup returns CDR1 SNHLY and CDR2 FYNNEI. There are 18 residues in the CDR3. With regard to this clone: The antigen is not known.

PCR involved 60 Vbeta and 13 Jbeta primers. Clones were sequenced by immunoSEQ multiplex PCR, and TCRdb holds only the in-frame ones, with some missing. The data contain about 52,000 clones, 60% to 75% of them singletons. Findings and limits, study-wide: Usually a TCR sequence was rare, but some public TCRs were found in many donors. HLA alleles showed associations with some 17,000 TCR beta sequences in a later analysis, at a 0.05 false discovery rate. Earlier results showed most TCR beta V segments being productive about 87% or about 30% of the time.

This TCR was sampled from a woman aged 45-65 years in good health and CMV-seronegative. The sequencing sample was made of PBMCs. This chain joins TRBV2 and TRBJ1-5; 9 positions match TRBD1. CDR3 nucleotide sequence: TGTGCCAGCAGAATTCCGGGACAGGGCTTTGGGAGCAATCAGCCCCAGCATTTT. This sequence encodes CASRIPGQGFGSNQPQHF. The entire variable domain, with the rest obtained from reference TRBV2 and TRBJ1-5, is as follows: EPEVTQTPSHQVTQMGQEVILRCVPISNHLYFYWYRQILGQKVEFLVSFYNNEISEKSEIFDDQFSVERPDGSNFTLKIRSTKLEDSAMYFCASRIPGQGFGSNQPQHFGDGTRLSIL.